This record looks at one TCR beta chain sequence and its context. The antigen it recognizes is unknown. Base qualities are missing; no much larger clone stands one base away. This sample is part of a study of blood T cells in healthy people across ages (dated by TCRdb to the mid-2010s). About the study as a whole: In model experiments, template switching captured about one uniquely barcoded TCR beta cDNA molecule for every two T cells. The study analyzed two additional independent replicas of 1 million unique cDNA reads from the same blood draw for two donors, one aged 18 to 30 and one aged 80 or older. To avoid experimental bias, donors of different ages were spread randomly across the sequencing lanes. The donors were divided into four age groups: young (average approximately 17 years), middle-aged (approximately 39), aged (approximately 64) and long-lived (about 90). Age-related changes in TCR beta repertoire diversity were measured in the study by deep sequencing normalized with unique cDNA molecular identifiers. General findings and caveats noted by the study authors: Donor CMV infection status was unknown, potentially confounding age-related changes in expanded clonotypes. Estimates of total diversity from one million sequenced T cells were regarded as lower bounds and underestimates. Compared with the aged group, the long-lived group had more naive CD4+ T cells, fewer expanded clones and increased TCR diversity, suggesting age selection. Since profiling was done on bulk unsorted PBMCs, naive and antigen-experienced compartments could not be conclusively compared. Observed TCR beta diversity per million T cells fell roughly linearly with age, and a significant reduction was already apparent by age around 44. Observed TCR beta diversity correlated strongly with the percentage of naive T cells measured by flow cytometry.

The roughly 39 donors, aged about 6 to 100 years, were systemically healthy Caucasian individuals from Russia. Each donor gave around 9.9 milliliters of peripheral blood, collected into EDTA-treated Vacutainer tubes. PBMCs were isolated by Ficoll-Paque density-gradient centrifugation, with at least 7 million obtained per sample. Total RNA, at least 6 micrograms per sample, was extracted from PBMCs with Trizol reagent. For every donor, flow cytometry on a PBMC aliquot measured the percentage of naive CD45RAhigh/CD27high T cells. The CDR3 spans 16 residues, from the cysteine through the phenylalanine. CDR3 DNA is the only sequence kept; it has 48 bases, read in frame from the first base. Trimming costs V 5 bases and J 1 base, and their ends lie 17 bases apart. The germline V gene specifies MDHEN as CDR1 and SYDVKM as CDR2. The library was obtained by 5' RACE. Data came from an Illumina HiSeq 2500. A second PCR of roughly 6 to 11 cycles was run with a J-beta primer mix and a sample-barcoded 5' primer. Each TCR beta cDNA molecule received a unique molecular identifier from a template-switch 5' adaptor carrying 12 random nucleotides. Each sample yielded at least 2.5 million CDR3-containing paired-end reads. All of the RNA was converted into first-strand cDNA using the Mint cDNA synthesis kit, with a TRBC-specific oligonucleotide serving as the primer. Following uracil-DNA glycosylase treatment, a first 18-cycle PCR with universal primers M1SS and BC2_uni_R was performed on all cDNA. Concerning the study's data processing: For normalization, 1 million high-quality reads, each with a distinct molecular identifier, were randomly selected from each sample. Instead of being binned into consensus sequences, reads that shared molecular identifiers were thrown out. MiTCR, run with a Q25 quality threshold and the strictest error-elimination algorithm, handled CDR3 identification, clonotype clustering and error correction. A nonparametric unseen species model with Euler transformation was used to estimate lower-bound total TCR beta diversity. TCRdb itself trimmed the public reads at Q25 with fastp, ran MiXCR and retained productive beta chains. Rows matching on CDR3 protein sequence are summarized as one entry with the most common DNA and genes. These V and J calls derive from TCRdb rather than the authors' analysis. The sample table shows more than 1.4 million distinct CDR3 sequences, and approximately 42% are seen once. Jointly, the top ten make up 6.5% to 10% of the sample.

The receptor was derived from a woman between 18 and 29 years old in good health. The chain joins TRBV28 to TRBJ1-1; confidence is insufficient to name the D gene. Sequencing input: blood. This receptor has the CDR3 CASSPLGSGSNTEAFF. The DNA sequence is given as TGTGCCAGCAGTCCCCTAGGGTCGGGGTCGAACACTGAAGCTTTCTTT.